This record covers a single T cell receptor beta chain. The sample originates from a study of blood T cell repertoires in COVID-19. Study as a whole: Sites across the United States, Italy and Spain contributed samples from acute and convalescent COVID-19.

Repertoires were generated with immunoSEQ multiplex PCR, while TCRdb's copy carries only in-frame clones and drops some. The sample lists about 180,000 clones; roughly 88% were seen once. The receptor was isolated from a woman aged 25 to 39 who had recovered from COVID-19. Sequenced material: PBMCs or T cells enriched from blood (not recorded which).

For the CDR3, the DNA is TGTGCTAGTGGTCTAATGGAGGTGGATGGCTACACCTTC. This encodes CASGLMEVDGYTF. V and J are TRBV12-5 and TRBJ1-2; unclear D gene. Germline V gene data show CDR1 as LGHNT and CDR2 as FRNRAP. The CDR3 is 13 residues long. V was clipped by 5 bases and J by 6 bases, with 13 bases between them.